This is a list of T cell receptor beta chains from one sample in a study of blood T cell repertoires in COVID-19. Repertoires were generated with immunoSEQ multiplex PCR, while TCRdb's copy carries only in-frame clones and drops some. The sample gives tens of thousands of clones, roughly 80% of which show up once; under 20% is in the top ten. Sequencing was carried out using peripheral blood. Receptors originate from a human donor in a cohort sampled during active COVID-19. The CDR3 runs from the conserved cysteine through the conserved F or W. D genes are given only for firm matches. Clone size, where shown, is once, few, many, or a class for clones that have expanded.

J gene | D gene | clone size | V gene | CDR3 DNA | CDR3 protein
TRBJ1-1 | NA | NA | TRBV6-6 | TGTGCCACTCAACAGGGATCCATGAACACTGAAGCTTTCTTT | CATQQGSMNTEAFF
TRBJ2-2 | TRBD1 | NA | TRBV28 | TGTGCCAGCAGTCCCTGGGGAACAGGGGAAACCGGGGAGCTGTTTTTT | CASSPWGTGETGELFF
TRBJ1-1 | NA | NA | TRBV14 | TGTGCCAGCAGCCAAGGGTGGATGGCAGGATTAAACACTGAAGCTTTCTTT | CASSQGWMAGLNTEAFF
TRBJ2-7 | NA | NA | TRBV9 | TGTGCCAGCAGCGTATCAGGGACTTACGAGCAGTACTTC | CASSVSGTYEQYF
TRBJ1-3 | NA | NA | TRBV10-3 | TGTGCCATCAGTGAGAACAGCCTTGGAAACACCATATATTTT | CAISENSLGNTIYF
TRBJ1-2 | NA | NA | TRBV4-1 | TGCGCCAGCAGCCAAGATACAGTGGCTCGAGGGCGCGGCTACACCTTC | CASSQDTVARGRGYTF
TRBJ1-3 | NA | NA | TRBV27 | TGTGCCAGCAGTTTAGGACAGCCCGCTCTTGGAAACACCATATATTTT | CASSLGQPALGNTIYF
TRBJ2-3 | TRBD2 | NA | TRBV5-6 | TGTGCCAGCAGCTTGAGCCTAGCGGGTAGCACAGATACGCAGTATTTT | CASSLSLAGSTDTQYF
TRBJ2-5 | NA | few | TRBV6-5 | TGTGCCAGCAGTTCATACAGGGCGGGAGAGACCCAGTACTTC | CASSSYRAGETQYF
TRBJ2-3 | NA | NA | TRBV5-4 | TGTGCCAGCAGCTTGGAAGGGAAGAGGGAAGATACGCAGTATTTT | CASSLEGKREDTQYF
TRBJ1-5 | TRBD1 | once | TRBV18 | TGTGCCAGCTCAAGACAGGGTGAGGACCAGCCCCAGCATTTT | CASSRQGEDQPQHF
TRBJ1-2 | TRBD1 | NA | TRBV18 | TGTGCCAGCTCCCCCGGACAGGGTACGGACTATGGCTACACCTTC | CASSPGQGTDYGYTF
TRBJ2-7 | NA | NA | TRBV11-2 | TGTGCCAGCAGCTCCCCAACCGGCTACGAGCAGTACTTC | CASSSPTGYEQYF
TRBJ2-7 | TRBD2 | NA | TRBV27 | TGTGCCAGCAGTCAGGGACTAGCGGGAAACGAGCAGTACTTC | CASSQGLAGNEQYF
TRBJ2-6 | TRBD2 | NA | TRBV28 | TGTGCCAGCAGCCGACTAGCGGGCGGCCTCTCTGGGGCCAACGTCCTGACTTTC | CASSRLAGGLSGANVLTF
TRBJ2-6 | NA | NA | TRBV7-9 | TGTGCCAGCAGCGAAAGCTTGGTTGTTGATTTC | CASSESLVVDF
TRBJ2-7 | NA | NA | TRBV10-2 | TGCGCCAGCAGGCACGGGTGGTCCAACGAGCAGTACTTC | CASRHGWSNEQYF
TRBJ1-1 | NA | NA | TRBV2 | TGTGCCGGCGGTAGGCTGAACACTGAAGCTTTCTTT | CAGGRLNTEAFF
TRBJ2-1 | TRBD2 | NA | TRBV7-9 | TGTGCCAGCAGCTTAGCTAGCGGGAGGCTGAATGAGCAGTTCTTC | CASSLASGRLNEQFF
TRBJ2-7 | NA | NA | TRBV7-8 | TGTGCCAGCAGCCCGAACGCGGCGGCTTCCTACGAGCAGTACTTC | CASSPNAAASYEQYF
TRBJ1-1 | NA | NA | TRBV9 | TGTGCCAGCAGCTTAACCGGGACATCGAACACTGAAGCTTTCTTT | CASSLTGTSNTEAFF
TRBJ2-7 | TRBD2 | NA | TRBV28 | TGTGCCAGCAGCTCCGCTTGGACTAGCGCGCACTACGAGCAGTACTTC | CASSSAWTSAHYEQYF
TRBJ2-7 | TRBD1 | NA | TRBV18 | TGTGCCAGCTCACCCCAGGGGGCACTGTACTTC | CASSPQGALYF
TRBJ1-1 | NA | NA | TRBV6-1 | TGTGCCAGCAGAGAACCCCAGGGGCGGAGGACTGAAGCTTTCTTT | CASREPQGRRTEAFF
TRBJ1-2 | NA | NA | TRBV28 | TGTGCCAGCACCCCAGGGAAGGCCTATGGCTACACCTTC | CASTPGKAYGYTF
TRBJ1-2 | NA | NA | TRBV19 | TGTGCCTCCGGACAGAACTATGGCTACACCTTC | CASGQNYGYTF
TRBJ1-1 | TRBD1 | NA | TRBV5-4 | TGTGCCAGCAGCTACGGACAGGGGGCGCTGGGAGCTTTCTTT | CASSYGQGALGAFF
TRBJ2-3 | NA | few | TRBV9 | TGTGCCAGCGGGAGAGGCACAGATACGCAGTATTTT | CASGRGTDTQYF
TRBJ1-4 | NA | few | TRBV21-1 | TGTGCCAGCAGCAAAGACAGGGGGCGGCCTTCGGCTAATGAAAAACTGTTTTTT | CASSKDRGRPSANEKLFF
TRBJ2-7 | NA | NA | TRBV6-5 | TGTGCCAGCAGTTACTCTGGACAGACCTACGAGCAGTACTTC | CASSYSGQTYEQYF
TRBJ1-1 | TRBD1 | once | TRBV18 | TGTGCCAGCTCACCATTGGACAGGGGTGAGGGCACTGAAGCTTTCTTT | CASSPLDRGEGTEAFF